These 24 T cell receptor beta chains originate from one sample sequenced in a study of CD8+ T cells in alopecia areata. Documented treatment: oral pan-JAK inhibitor, 5-10 mg twice daily. Once RNA had been extracted, it was reverse transcribed into cDNA to act as the sequencing template. Measured with immunoSEQ multiplex PCR; TCRdb has only the in-frame clones, and not every one. The table has about 180,000 clones, about 47% seen once; the top ten hold 9.5% to 13%. The source was CD8+ T cells sorted from blood, collected between weeks 51 and 52, from a patient treated with tofacitinib. The source is a human donor with alopecia areata.

This rearrangement joins TRBV7-8 to TRBJ2-6; D gene unclear. Trimming pared 6 bases from V and 0 bases from J, leaving 3 bases between. Germline lookup yields CDR1 SGHVS and CDR2 FQNEAQ. The CDR3 totals 13 residues. CDR3 amino acids: CASRNSGANVLTF. In nucleotides, the CDR3 is TGTGCCAGCAGGAACTCTGGGGCCAACGTCCTGACTTTC.

This clone was recorded once. The CDR3 here is CASRRGDSNYEQYF. The CDR3 DNA follows: TGTGCCAGCAGACGAGGGGACTCCAACTACGAGCAGTACTTC. The chain couples TRBV27 to TRBJ2-7; D possibly corresponds to TRBD2 (6 bases). Germline loops: CDR1 MNHEY, CDR2 SMNVEV (reference sequence). The CDR3 has 14 residues. The V end lost 6 bases, the J end lost 3 bases, and 15 bases lay between the germline ends.

The chain uses TRBV7-2 and TRBJ2-5; 10 nucleotides agree with TRBD2. The V segment lost 5 bases and the J segment 2 bases; nucleotides outside the gene matches: 14. This CDR3 is built from 18 residues. CDR1 is SGHTA, CDR2 FQGNSA, per germline. CDR3 loop: CASSPQASGGAIQETQYF. CDR3 sequence (DNA): TGTGCCAGCAGCCCCCAGGCCAGCGGGGGGGCCATTCAAGAGACCCAGTACTTC.

This sequence joins TRBV14 and TRBJ2-1; a possible D gene is TRBD2 (6 bases). Germline lookup yields CDR1 SGHDN and CDR2 FVKESK. Trimming removed 4 bases from V and 4 bases from J, with 11 bases in between. The CDR3 extends over 14 amino acids. CDR3 region: CASSRDLSYNEQFF. CDR3 nucleotide sequence: TGTGCCAGCAGCCGGGACTTAAGTTACAATGAGCAGTTCTTC.

The chain uses TRBV27 and TRBJ2-1; no reliable D call. Germline V gene sequence: CDR1 MNHEY, CDR2 SMNVEV (reference sequence). V lost 2 bases to trimming and J lost 3 bases, with 8 bases between them. The CDR3 totals 14 residues. DNA of the CDR3: TGTGCCAGCAGTTTACCGGACCGCTACAATGAGCAGTTCTTC. It translates to CASSLPDRYNEQFF.

This chain links TRBV30 with TRBJ2-7; no firm D call. Germline V gene lookup returns CDR1 GTSNPN and CDR2 SVGIG (reference sequence). V shed 1 base and J shed 2 bases, with 12 bases lying between them. The CDR3 extends over 14 amino acids. DNA for the CDR3: TGTGCCTGGAGTGATGTCGGAGTTGCCTACGAGCAGTACTTC. This encodes CAWSDVGVAYEQYF.

The chain recombines TRBV30 with TRBJ1-6; weak D call: TRBD1 (5 bases). The germline V and J ends were trimmed by 4 bases and 12 bases, with 16 bases remaining between them. The CDR3 spans 13 residues. Germline lookup yields CDR1 GTSNPN and CDR2 SVGIG (reference sequence). CDR3 protein: CAWMNQGSQPLHF. The CDR3 bases are TGTGCCTGGATGAACCAGGGTTCGCAACCCCTCCACTTT.

The table lists this clone with a few counts. V gene TRBV1 combines with J gene TRBJ1-1. TRBV1 has pseudogene status. The CDR3 has 16 residues. CDR3 loop: CTSSQMRGIPETEAFF. The CDR3 DNA sequence: TGCACCAGCAGCCAAATGAGGGGTATACCTGAGACTGAAGCTTTCTTT.

The chain employs TRBV4-3 and TRBJ1-2, with a tentative D call TRBD1 (5 bases). Trimming left V 1 base short and J 2 bases short, with 11 bases between. The CDR3 has 15 amino acids. CDR1 LGHNA and CDR2 YSLEER come from the germline V gene. This chain's CDR3 is CASSQALDINYGYTF. For the CDR3, the DNA is TGCGCCAGCAGCCAAGCTCTGGACATAAACTATGGCTACACCTTC.

The chain combines TRBV7-8 with TRBJ2-1; D unclear. Germline V gene data show CDR1 as SGHVS and CDR2 as FQNEAQ. The CDR3 has 16 amino acids. The V and J ends lost 5 bases and 7 bases respectively, with 21 bases between them. CDR3 coding DNA: TGTGCCAGCAGCCTAAACCCCACGACCGGATGGAATGAGCAGTTCTTC. This codes for CASSLNPTTGWNEQFF. Drawing the rest from reference TRBV7-8 and TRBJ2-1, the complete variable domain is GAGVSQSPRYKVAKRGQDVALRCDPISGHVSLFWYQQALGQGPEFLTYFQNEAQLDKSGLPSDRFFAERPEGSVSTLKIQRTQQEDSAVYLCASSLNPTTGWNEQFFGPGTRLTVL.

This clone was seen only a few times. The V gene is TRBV7-2, the J gene TRBJ2-1, with 9 bases fitting TRBD1. V was pared by 5 bases and J by 10 bases, with 6 bases of the junction left unmatched. Germline loops: CDR1 SGHTA, CDR2 FQGNSA. This CDR3 spans 13 amino acids. The DNA for the CDR3 is TGTGCCAGCAGCCCGGGACAGGGATGGGAGCAGTTCTTC. Its translation: CASSPGQGWEQFF.

This rearrangement joins TRBV27 to TRBJ2-5; a possible D gene is TRBD2 (5 bases). The germline V gene encodes CDR1 MNHEY and CDR2 SMNVEV (reference sequence). Trimming took off 5 bases at V and 2 bases at J, with 12 bases between the two ends. There are 14 residues in the CDR3. For the CDR3, the DNA is TGTGCCAGCAGTCTGGGAGTGGGACAAGAGACCCAGTACTTC. This codes for CASSLGVGQETQYF.

V usage is TRBV30 and J usage is TRBJ2-1, with D tentatively TRBD1 or TRBD2 (6 bases each). The CDR3 loop spans 14 amino acids. Per germline, CDR1 GTSNPN and CDR2 SVGIG (reference sequence). Trimming took off 0 bases at V and 7 bases at J, with 13 bases between the two ends. CDR3 bases: TGTGCCTGGAGTGTAGGGGGGCCGAGGAATGAGCAGTTCTTC. Translation: CAWSVGGPRNEQFF.

The chain employs TRBV7-2 and TRBJ1-1, with D tentatively TRBD1 (5 bases). The CDR3 is made up of 14 amino acids. The germline V gene encodes CDR1 SGHTA and CDR2 FQGNSA. The V end lost 5 bases, the J end lost 4 bases, and 14 bases lay between the germline ends. As DNA, the CDR3 is TGTGCCAGCAGCGTAGGGGTCATGGGCACTGAAGCTTTCTTT. Residues: CASSVGVMGTEAFF.

This clone occurred a few times. In DNA, the CDR3 is TGTGCCAGCAGTTTATCCTACAATGAGCAGTTCTTC. As protein: CASSLSYNEQFF. This chain links TRBV7-9 with TRBJ2-1; no clear D gene. This CDR3 comprises 12 residues. Per germline, CDR1 SEHNR and CDR2 FQNEAQ (reference sequence). V was clipped by 6 bases and J by 1 base, with 4 bases between them.

This clone came up a few times. The chain employs TRBV5-4 and TRBJ2-2; 11 positions match TRBD2. The germline CDR1 and CDR2 sequences are SGHNT and YYREEE (reference sequence). The length of the CDR3 is 19 residues. The V and J ends lost 3 bases and 5 bases, in that order; junction bases with no gene match: 15. The CDR3, as DNA: TGTGCCAGCAGCTCGAAAATTACTAGCGGGGGAATGCGGACCGGGGAGCTGTTTTTT. Its protein is CASSSKITSGGMRTGELFF.

The rearrangement uses TRBV6-5 and TRBJ2-1, with TRBD1 as a possible D gene (6 bases). Per the germline V gene, CDR1 is MNHEY and CDR2 is SVGAGI. V dropped 6 bases and J dropped 6 bases, with 6 bases sitting between them. The CDR3 is 11 residues long. The CDR3 DNA reads TGTGCCAGCAGACAGGGCAATGAGCAGTTCTTC. Translating it yields CASRQGNEQFF.

This clone was observed a few times. The genes are TRBV15 and TRBJ2-5; no clear D gene. Trimming stripped 4 bases from V and 1 base from J, with 16 bases between. The CDR3 covers 16 residues. Germline V CDR1 and CDR2: LNHNV, YYDKDF (reference sequence). In nucleotides, the CDR3 is TGTGCCACCAGCATTGGACCAGAGACTCTCCAAGAGACCCAGTACTTC. Protein product: CATSIGPETLQETQYF. Full variable domain (missing parts from reference TRBV15 and TRBJ2-5): DAMVIQNPRYQVTQFGKPVTLSCSQTLNHNVMYWYQQKSSQAPKLLFHYYDKDFNNEADTPDNFQSRRPNTSFCFLDIRSPGLGDTAMYLCATSIGPETLQETQYFGPGTRLLVL.

Regarding this clone: The same CDR3 is also encoded by other DNA sequences in this sample. This chain links TRBV7-9 with TRBJ2-3; weak D call: TRBD2 (5 bases). The CDR3 contains 15 residues. The V end lost 6 bases, the J end lost 0 bases, and 13 bases lay between the germline ends. The germline gives CDR1 SEHNR, CDR2 FQNEAQ (reference sequence). The CDR3 bases are TGTGCCAGCAGTCCCCCCGGACTCAGCACAGATACGCAGTATTTT. Protein sequence: CASSPPGLSTDTQYF.

The chain recombines TRBV4-2 with TRBJ1-5; D is undetermined. Trimming stripped 8 bases from V and 8 bases from J, with 22 bases between. The CDR3 extends over 15 amino acids. Per germline, CDR1 LGHNA and CDR2 YNFKEQ. CDR3 sequence: CASRPLAGLSEPQHF. The CDR3, as DNA: TGTGCCAGCCGACCGCTTGCTGGTTTAAGCGAGCCCCAGCATTTT.

This clone was seen more than once but under ten times. CDR3 coding DNA: TGTGCCAGCAGCTCTAGGGGGAGGGGAAGCACAGATACGCAGTATTTT. This gives the protein CASSSRGRGSTDTQYF. The chain carries TRBV5-6 and TRBJ2-3, with TRBD2 as a possible D gene (7 bases). The germline CDR1 and CDR2 sequences are SGHDT and YYEEEE. V lost 3 bases and J 0 bases, leaving 14 bases between the germline ends. This CDR3 region has 16 residues.

The chain is built from TRBV5-1 and TRBJ1-1, with D unresolved. The CDR3 totals 12 residues. Trimming stripped 4 bases from V and 0 bases from J, with 4 bases between. The germline V gene has CDR1 SGHRS and CDR2 YFSETQ. CDR3 protein: CASSGLNTEAFF. DNA for the CDR3: TGCGCCAGCAGCGGGTTGAACACTGAAGCTTTCTTT.

This clone has only a few counts. The chain combines TRBV6-5 with TRBJ1-1, with D tentatively TRBD1 (6 bases). Germline V gene lookup returns CDR1 MNHEY and CDR2 SVGAGI. With 0 bases removed from V and 3 bases from J, the gap between germline ends came to 8 bases. The length of the CDR3 is 14 residues. The CDR3 coding sequence is TGTGCCAGCAGTTACTCGGAGGGGGACACTGAAGCTTTCTTT. Protein sequence: CASSYSEGDTEAFF.

This clone was detected only a few times. The chain joins TRBV29-1 to TRBJ2-3; no clear D gene. Trimming took off 1 base at V and 0 bases at J, with 11 bases between the two ends. CDR1 is SQVTM and CDR2 is ANQGSEA in the germline V gene. This CDR3 is 15 amino acids long. CDR3 sequence: CSVEGSSLSTDTQYF. The CDR3 nucleotides are TGCAGCGTTGAAGGAAGCAGCCTTAGCACAGATACGCAGTATTTT.